The 5 T cell receptor beta chains given below trace back to one sample, sequenced in a study of cytomegalovirus exposure and HLA in healthy donors. Use of 60 Vbeta and 13 Jbeta primers characterized the PCR. Sequencing was performed with immunoSEQ multiplex PCR; in TCRdb, only in-frame clones are kept and a portion is missing. The sample has a few hundred thousand clones; 75% to 85% are singletons. Sequencing was done on a sample of PBMCs. The receptors shown here come from a girl between 2 and 10 years old in good health and CMV-seronegative.

This chain joins TRBV30 and TRBJ2-7; 8 bases fit TRBD2. Germline V gene data show CDR1 as GTSNPN and CDR2 as SVGIG (reference sequence). CDR3 length: 14 amino acids. Losses at the gene ends were 2 bases for V and 5 bases for J; bases not matched to a gene: 8. This CDR3 is CAWSWGLEENEQYF. CDR3 DNA: TGTGCCTGGAGTTGGGGACTAGAGGAAAACGAGCAGTACTTC.

The V gene is TRBV6-1, the J gene TRBJ1-5; 10 bases line up with TRBD1. Germline CDR1 reads MNHNS; CDR2 reads SASEGT. Unmatched junction bases numbered 6, after V lost 0 bases and J lost 7 bases. The CDR3 consists of 16 residues. CDR3 coding DNA: TGTGCCAGCAGTGAAGCCCTGACAGGGGGCATCCAGCCCCAGCATTTT. Encoded protein: CASSEALTGGIQPQHF.

Concerning this clone itself: Different DNA sequences within this sample yield the same CDR3. V gene TRBV5-1 combines with J gene TRBJ2-5; 8 positions agree with TRBD1. With V trimmed by 1 base and J by 4 bases, 0 bases remained unmatched. Germline-derived CDR1 and CDR2 are SGHRS and YFSETQ. The CDR3 has 13 amino acids. The chain's CDR3 is CASSLTGGETQYF. The DNA of the CDR3 is TGCGCCAGCAGCTTGACAGGGGGAGAGACCCAGTACTTC.

CDR3 nucleotides: TGTGCCAGCAGTTACTCGACTGGGTCCTGGCTGTTTTTT. Translation gives CASSYSTGSWLFF. V and J are TRBV6-5 and TRBJ1-4; no clear D. V was shortened by 0 bases and J by 14 bases, with 13 bases between the two germline ends. CDR3 length equals 13 residues. Germline CDR1 MNHEY, CDR2 SVGAGI.

This clone has just a few counts. The V gene is TRBV7-9, the J gene TRBJ2-7; 9 bases match TRBD2. The CDR3 is made up of 16 amino acids. Per the germline V gene, CDR1 is SEHNR and CDR2 is FQNEAQ (reference sequence). V lost 0 bases and J lost 6; bases outside the gene matches: 9. CDR3 bases: TGTGCCAGCAGCTTAGCGCGTGGTAGCGGGAGCGTCGAGCAGTACTTC. Translating gives CASSLARGSGSVEQYF.